Each of the 17 T cell receptor beta chains below was sequenced from the same sample in a study of T-cell reconstitution after alpha-beta-depleted transplantation in children. Unique molecular identifiers were incorporated into the prepared TCRbeta library. TCRdb re-called the PCR reads through MiXCR, storing one row per CDR3 protein. Found here are about 270,000 distinct CDR3 sequences, 9.9% of them singletons; the top ten hold around a tenth. The sequencing here drew on PBMCs from the stem cell graft donor, taken from the stem cell graft. The receptors stem from a human donor who donated a stem cell graft to a child with SCID.

This clonotype has more than one count but fewer than ten. J is TRBJ2-5 and V is TRBV2; the D gene is possibly TRBD1 (5 bases). The CDR3 is 14 amino acids. Per germline, CDR1 SNHLY and CDR2 FYNNEI. V lost 7 bases and J 1 base, leaving 13 bases between the germline ends. CDR3 coding DNA: TGTGCCAGCAACCTCCAGGGCCTCCAAGAGACCCAGTACTTC. It translates to CASNLQGLQETQYF.

The V call is TRBV6-2 or TRBV6-3, the J call TRBJ2-1; D is unclear. In germline, CDR1 is MNHEY, CDR2 SVGEGT. Trimming stripped 2 bases from V and 16 bases from J, with 15 bases between. The CDR3 is made up of 12 amino acids. CDR3 sequence reads: CASSYPNPSRFF. The CDR3 nucleotides read TGTGCCAGCAGTTACCCGAACCCGAGCCGTTTCTTC.

The chain links TRBV20-1 to TRBJ2-7; no clear D. Trimming removed 5 bases from V and 0 bases from J, with 14 bases in between. This CDR3 contains 14 residues. The germline V gene encodes CDR1 DFQATT and CDR2 SNEGSKA (reference sequence). The CDR3 protein is CSALPLSNSYEQYF. CDR3 sequence (DNA): TGCAGTGCTTTGCCTTTGAGCAACTCCTACGAGCAGTACTTC.

About this clonotype: This sequence may be a read error, since a much larger clone differs from it by one base. V usage is TRBV5-1 and J usage is TRBJ2-3; 7 bases line up with TRBD2. Per the germline V gene, CDR1 is SGHRS and CDR2 is YFSETQ. The trim removed 0 bases at V and 4 bases at J, leaving 11 bases unmatched. The CDR3 contains 17 residues. The CDR3 region has the DNA TGCGCCAGCAGCTTGGCCGGGAGCGGGGTTAGCGCAGATACGCAGTATTTT. Protein product: CASSLAGSGVSADTQYF.

In this sample, this clonotype turned up many times. V and J are TRBV2 and TRBJ1-1, with D maybe TRBD1 (6 bases). The CDR3 loop spans 14 amino acids. Germline V gene sequence: CDR1 SNHLY, CDR2 FYNNEI. Trimming stripped 3 bases from V and 5 bases from J, with 13 bases between. CDR3 sequence (DNA): TGTGCCAGCAGTGAGATAAAGGGGGTGACTGAAGCTTTCTTT. Protein sequence: CASSEIKGVTEAFF.

This clonotype showed up just a few times. The chain recombines TRBV6-4 with TRBJ2-3; TRBD2 matches at 8 bases. The V gene's germline CDR1 is MRHNA and CDR2 SNTAGT. The CDR3 covers 14 residues. Losses at the gene ends were 5 bases for V and 14 bases for J; bases not matched to a gene: 15. The DNA for the CDR3 is TGTGCCAGCAGTCCGGGGGGGGGGGCCGGATTTGGGTATTTT. It is translated as CASSPGGGAGFGYF.

This clonotype showed up many times. V gene TRBV18 combines with J gene TRBJ1-1; D gene ambiguous. Trimming took off 3 bases at V and 3 bases at J, with 17 bases between the two ends. The CDR3 length is 16 residues. Per the germline V gene, CDR1 is KGHSH and CDR2 is LQKENI. The CDR3 is CASSPRASPRDTEAFF. In nucleotides, the CDR3 is TGTGCCAGCTCACCTCGGGCCTCCCCGAGGGACACTGAAGCTTTCTTT. Full variable domain (rest looked up from reference TRBV18 and TRBJ1-1): NAGVMQNPRHLVRRRGQEARLRCSPMKGHSHVYWYRQLPEEGLKFMVYLQKENIIDESGMPKERFSAEFPKEGPSILRIQQVVRGDSAAYFCASSPRASPRDTEAFFGQGTRLTVV.

This clonotype was detected only a few times. This chain joins TRBV7-8 and TRBJ1-1; weak D call: TRBD1 (5 bases). Germline CDR1 and CDR2: SGHVS and FQNEAQ. This CDR3 comprises 12 residues. V shed 1 base and J shed 8 bases, with 8 bases lying between them. The CDR3 protein is CASSLGWDEAFF. CDR3 nucleotide sequence: TGTGCCAGCAGCTTAGGGTGGGACGAAGCTTTCTTT. Looking up the rest from reference TRBV7-8 and TRBJ1-1 gives the full variable domain: GAGVSQSPRYKVAKRGQDVALRCDPISGHVSLFWYQQALGQGPEFLTYFQNEAQLDKSGLPSDRFFAERPEGSVSTLKIQRTQQEDSAVYLCASSLGWDEAFFGQGTRLTVV.

This clonotype was counted only a few times. This rearrangement joins TRBV20-1 to TRBJ2-7, with 11 positions matching TRBD1. The CDR3 extends over 14 amino acids. J was trimmed by 5 bases and V by 6 bases; bases with no gene match: 9. Germline V gene data show CDR1 as DFQATT and CDR2 as SNEGSKA (reference sequence). As DNA, the CDR3 is TGCAGTGCAAATAGGGACAGGGGGGCCAACGAGCAGTACTTC. Protein product: CSANRDRGANEQYF.

This clonotype was observed a few times. The chain carries TRBV20-1 and TRBJ2-1, with TRBD1 identical over 7 bases. The germline CDR1 and CDR2 sequences are DFQATT and SNEGSKA (reference sequence). V lost 5 bases and J lost 3; bases outside the gene matches: 7. This CDR3 has 14 amino acids. CDR3: CSAPDRTNYNEQFF. CDR3 coding DNA: TGCAGTGCTCCGGACAGGACGAACTACAATGAGCAGTTCTTC.

This clonotype was observed at least ten times. This chain links TRBV9 with TRBJ2-7; a weak D match, TRBD1 (6 bases). The CDR3 consists of 14 residues. Germline values: CDR1 SGDLS, CDR2 YYNGEE. V was cut by 2 bases and J by 2 bases, with 11 bases left in between. For the CDR3, the DNA is TGTGCCAGCAGCGTGATGGGGGCTCCCTACGAGCAGTACTTC. Amino acid sequence: CASSVMGAPYEQYF.

This clonotype came up many times. The V and J genes are TRBV18 and TRBJ2-3, with D perhaps TRBD2 (5 bases). Per the germline V gene, CDR1 is KGHSH and CDR2 is LQKENI. The CDR3 loop spans 15 amino acids. V was trimmed by 5 bases and J by 5 bases, leaving 17 bases between them. The CDR3 region has the DNA TGTGCCAGCTCAACATGGACCCCGGCGGGAGATACGCAGTATTTT. Protein product: CASSTWTPAGDTQYF. The whole variable domain, remainder taken from reference TRBV18 and TRBJ2-3, is NAGVMQNPRHLVRRRGQEARLRCSPMKGHSHVYWYRQLPEEGLKFMVYLQKENIIDESGMPKERFSAEFPKEGPSILRIQQVVRGDSAAYFCASSTWTPAGDTQYFGPGTRLTVL.

The chain recombines TRBV12-3 or TRBV12-4 with TRBJ2-7; no reliable D call. The CDR3 is 13 amino acids. Trimming took off 2 bases at V and 6 bases at J, with 11 bases between the two ends. The CDR3 sequence is CASSLRTDGEQYF. DNA for the CDR3: TGTGCCAGCAGTTTACGGACGGACGGCGAGCAGTACTTC.

At least ten counts were recorded for this clonotype. The chain is built from TRBV10-3 and TRBJ1-1; D remains unclear. This CDR3 spans 11 amino acids. In germline, CDR1 is ENHRY, CDR2 SYGVKD. V shed 6 bases and J shed 8 bases, with 10 bases lying between them. CDR3 region: CAIRKAGEAFF. The CDR3 DNA reads as TGTGCCATCAGGAAGGCGGGCGAAGCTTTCTTT.

The CDR3 coding sequence is TGCGCCAGCAGCGACGAGCGGGGCACAGATACGCAGTATTTT. It is translated as CASSDERGTDTQYF. The chain joins TRBV5-1 to TRBJ2-3, with D possibly TRBD2 on 6 matching bases. The CDR3 spans 14 residues. The V end lost 4 bases, the J end lost 1 base, and 10 bases lay between the germline ends. CDR1 SGHRS and CDR2 YFSETQ come from the germline V gene.

This clonotype was seen many times. V usage is TRBV20-1 and J usage is TRBJ1-5; maybe TRBD1 (5 bases). Germline lookup yields CDR1 DFQATT and CDR2 SNEGSKA (reference sequence). The CDR3 has 15 amino acids. V lost 5 bases to trimming and J lost 0 bases, with 14 bases between them. The CDR3 protein is CSAGTHKDSNQPQHF. As DNA, the CDR3 is TGCAGTGCTGGGACCCACAAAGATAGCAATCAGCCCCAGCATTTT.

This clonotype has ten or more counts. This chain uses TRBV4-1 with TRBJ1-2; D is unresolved. Looked up from germline, CDR1 is MGHRA and CDR2 is YSYEKL. The CDR3 is 15 residues long. V dropped 4 bases and J dropped 4 bases, with 16 bases sitting between them. The CDR3 coding sequence is TGCGCCAGCAGCCTAGCAACCTCGTCCATCTATGGCTACACCTTC. It encodes CASSLATSSIYGYTF.